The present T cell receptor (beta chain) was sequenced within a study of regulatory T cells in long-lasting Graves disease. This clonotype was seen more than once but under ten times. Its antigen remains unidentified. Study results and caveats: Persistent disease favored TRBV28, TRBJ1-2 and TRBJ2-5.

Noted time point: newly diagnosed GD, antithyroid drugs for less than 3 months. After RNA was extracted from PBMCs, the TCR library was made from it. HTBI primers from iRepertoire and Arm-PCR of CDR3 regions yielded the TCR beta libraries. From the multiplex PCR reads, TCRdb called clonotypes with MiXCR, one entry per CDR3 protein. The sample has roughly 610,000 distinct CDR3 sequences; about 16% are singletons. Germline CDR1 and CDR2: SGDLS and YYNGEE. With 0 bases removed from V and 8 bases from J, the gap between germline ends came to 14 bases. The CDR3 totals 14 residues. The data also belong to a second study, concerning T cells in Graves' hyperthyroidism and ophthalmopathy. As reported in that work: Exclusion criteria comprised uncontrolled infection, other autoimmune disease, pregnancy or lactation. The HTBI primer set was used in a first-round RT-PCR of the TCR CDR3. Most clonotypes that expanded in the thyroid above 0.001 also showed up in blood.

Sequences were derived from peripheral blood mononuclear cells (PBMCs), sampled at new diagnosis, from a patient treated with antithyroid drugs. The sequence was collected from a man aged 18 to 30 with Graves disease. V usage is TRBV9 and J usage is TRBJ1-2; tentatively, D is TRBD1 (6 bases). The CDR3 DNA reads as TGTGCCAGCAGCGTAGGTTGGGGGCTGGCCGGCTACACCTTC. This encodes CASSVGWGLAGYTF.